This TCR beta chain was profiled in a study of cytomegalovirus exposure and HLA in healthy donors. The study ran its PCR with 60 Vbeta and 13 Jbeta primers. Libraries were prepared by immunoSEQ multiplex PCR; TCRdb keeps only in-frame clonotypes and omits some of them. The data show around 140,000 clones, about 80% seen once. In its sample, this clone was seen a few times. Its antigen is as yet unknown. The CDR3 has 14 residues. The ends were cut back, 10 bases at V and 4 bases at J, with 17 bases in the middle. Germline CDR1 and CDR2: ENHRY and SYGVKD. The study, taken as a whole, reports: Trimming of TCR beta V- and J-genes showed a link, identified in a later analysis, to a missense DCLRE1C variant. 16,951 TCR beta sequences were associated with HLA alleles at 0.05 false discovery rate in a later analysis.

The chain combines TRBV10-3 with TRBJ2-1; TRBD2 might be the D (6 bases). The sequenced sample was PBMCs. This clonotype was sampled from a man aged 25-40 years in good health and CMV-seropositive. DNA for the CDR3: TGTGCCAGCGCCCGCGGGATTACGTACAATGAGCAGTTCTTC. It translates to CASARGITYNEQFF.